The rows below give T cell receptor beta chains drawn from one sample of a study of CD8 T cells in ankylosing spondylitis. From the 5' RACE reads, TCRdb called clonotypes with MiXCR, one entry per CDR3 protein. The repertoire consists of about 800,000 distinct CDR3 sequences, with about 11% occurring once and the leading ten covering around 0.51%. Material: blood, either unsorted or a sorted T cell fraction (not recorded which). The source is a male donor with ankylosing spondylitis. Each CDR3 is given with its conserved first and last residue. The D gene is left open where the match is weak. Size values are once, few and many counts, or a class for expanded clones, and some rows have none.

NA	TRBV10-3	NA	TRBJ1-1	TGTGCCAATGCCCCGACACAGAACACTGAAGCTTTCTTT	CANAPTQNTEAFF
NA	TRBV14	many	TRBJ1-6	TGTGCCAGCAGCCAAGGAAAGGAGCTGTCACCCCTCCACTTT	CASSQGKELSPLHF
TRBD2	TRBV3-1	NA	TRBJ2-1	TGTGCCAGCAGCAAGCGGGGGGTCAATGAGCAGTTCTTC	CASSKRGVNEQFF
TRBD1	TRBV27	few	TRBJ1-2	TGTGCCAGCAGTTTAACCGGGACAGGGGGCTATGGCTACACCTTC	CASSLTGTGGYGYTF
NA	TRBV9	NA	TRBJ2-6	TGTGCCAGCAGCGTACGGGTCTCTGGGGCCAACGTCCTGACTTTC	CASSVRVSGANVLTF
NA	TRBV9	many	TRBJ1-3	TGTGCCAGCAGCGTAGGAGGGGCTGGAAACACCATATATTTT	CASSVGGAGNTIYF
NA	TRBV10-3	NA	TRBJ2-5	TGTGCCATCAGTGAGTACCAAGAGACCCAGTACTTC	CAISEYQETQYF
NA	TRBV4-1	NA	TRBJ2-4	TGCGCCAGCAGCGAGGGACACAGCGCGCCCATTCAGTACTTC	CASSEGHSAPIQYF
NA	TRBV3-1	few	TRBJ2-5	TGTGCCAGCAGCCCAAGAATGTCGGAGACCCAGTACTTC	CASSPRMSETQYF
NA	TRBV11-3	few	TRBJ1-1	TGTGCCAGCAGCTTAGGCAGCTTGGACACTGAAGCTTTCTTT	CASSLGSLDTEAFF
TRBD2	TRBV7-9	NA	TRBJ2-3	TGTGCCAGCAGTGCTGAGGTAGCGGGAAATACGCAGTATTTT	CASSAEVAGNTQYF
TRBD1	TRBV6-2/TRBV6-3	NA	TRBJ1-5	TGTGCCAGCCGTACTTGGGACAGGGGGAATCAGCCCCAGCATTTT	CASRTWDRGNQPQHF
NA	TRBV5-6	few	TRBJ2-1	TGTGCCAGCAGCTTGGGTCAGCTCGGACACAATGAGCAGTTCTTC	CASSLGQLGHNEQFF
NA	TRBV5-1	few	TRBJ2-3	TGCGCCAGCAGCTTTATGGGGTTAGGCACAGATACGCAGTATTTT	CASSFMGLGTDTQYF
TRBD1	TRBV7-2	few	TRBJ2-7	TGTGCCAGCAGCTTAGAGGGGGCGGGCGAGCAGTACTTC	CASSLEGAGEQYF
NA	TRBV5-1	few	TRBJ1-2	TGCGCCAGCAGCTTGGGGACACCGGGACTTTCAGGCTACACCTTC	CASSLGTPGLSGYTF
NA	TRBV30	NA	TRBJ2-7	TGTGCCTGGAGCGCCTCACAGGGTGGCGAGCAGTACTTC	CAWSASQGGEQYF